Below, 22 T cell receptor beta chains from the same sample are listed, as sequenced in a study of PD-L1 blockade in urothelial cancer. Here immunoSEQ multiplex PCR was the method, and the copy in TCRdb shows in-frame clones only, minus some. The sample holds some 40,000 clones, about 80% seen once. Stated time point: peripheral blood 6 weeks after treatment start. Source: PBMCs, taken around atezolizumab (anti-PD-L1) treatment. The receptors were gathered from a man in his forties with urothelial cancer.

The rearrangement joins TRBV21-1 to TRBJ2-7; the listed D gene, TRBD1, was not tested against the DNA. TRBV21-1 is listed as a pseudogene. This CDR3 region has 14 residues. Written as DNA, the CDR3 is TGTGCCAGCAGCACTTCGACAGGGGACAACGAGCAGTACTTC. This codes for CASSTSTGDNEQYF.

The chain is built from TRBV6-5 and TRBJ1-1; D remains ambiguous. This CDR3 has 13 amino acids. The V gene lost 6 bases and the J gene lost 4 bases, with 12 bases spanning the gap. Germline V gene sequence: CDR1 MNHEY, CDR2 SVGAGI. The CDR3 nucleotides read TGTGCCAGCAGATCCCCGAGTGGCACTGAAGCTTTCTTT. This sequence encodes CASRSPSGTEAFF.

The chain is built from TRBV5-6 and TRBJ2-5; D is perhaps TRBD1 (5 bases). CDR1 is SGHDT and CDR2 is YYEEEE in the germline V gene. V was cut by 1 base and J by 2 bases, with 12 bases left in between. This CDR3 has 15 residues. CDR3 sequence reads: CASSLTPQGQETQYF. CDR3 DNA: TGTGCCAGCAGCTTGACCCCCCAGGGTCAAGAGACCCAGTACTTC.

The rearrangement uses TRBV28 and TRBJ2-7; TRBD1 is a possible D gene (5 bases). This CDR3 spans 14 amino acids. Trimming cost V 3 bases and J 2 bases, with 11 bases left between them. CDR1 is MDHEN and CDR2 is SYDVKM in the germline V gene. The DNA of the CDR3 is TGTGCCAGCAGTTTGGGGCACCCAGCCTACGAGCAGTACTTC. This gives the protein CASSLGHPAYEQYF.

The chain is built from TRBV5-1 and TRBJ1-2, with no clear D. CDR3 length: 14 amino acids. Germline CDR1 SGHRS, CDR2 YFSETQ. The ends were cut back, 0 bases at V and 6 bases at J, with 12 bases in the middle. The CDR3 nucleotides read TGCGCCAGCAGCTTGGGCGGAGGGATCGATGGCTACACCTTC. Translating gives CASSLGGGIDGYTF.

By share, this clone counts as medium-sized. CDR3 amino acids: CASSTGLGGLADTQYF. CDR3 nucleotide sequence: TGTGCCAGCAGCACGGGACTAGGTGGGTTGGCAGATACGCAGTATTTT. The rearrangement joins TRBV7-9 to TRBJ2-3; TRBD2 aligns across 8 bases. The V gene end was trimmed by 5 bases and the J gene end by 4 bases; junction bases not matched to a gene: 11. The CDR3 loop spans 16 amino acids. CDR1 SEHNR and CDR2 FQNEAQ come from the germline V gene (reference sequence).

The J gene is TRBJ2-7, the V gene TRBV4-1; possibly TRBD2 for D (6 bases). This CDR3 spans 15 amino acids. The germline gives CDR1 MGHRA, CDR2 YSYEKL. Trimming cost V 4 bases and J 2 bases, with 15 bases left between them. The DNA of the CDR3 is TGCGCCAGCAGCCCCTCTTGGAGGGGAACCTACGAGCAGTACTTC. It yields the protein CASSPSWRGTYEQYF.

The rearrangement joins TRBV7-6 to TRBJ2-2, with 7 bases that match TRBD1. This CDR3 region has 14 residues. Trimming at V came to 2 bases and at J to 4 bases, leaving 1 base not matched to a gene. CDR1 is SGHVS and CDR2 is FNYEAQ in the germline V gene. This CDR3 reads CASSLRQGTGELFF. As DNA, the CDR3 is TGTGCCAGCAGCTTACGACAGGGCACCGGGGAGCTGTTTTTT.

The chain is built from TRBV2 and TRBJ2-3; a weak D match, TRBD1 (5 bases). Germline CDR1 and CDR2: SNHLY and FYNNEI. The CDR3 is made up of 15 amino acids. The ends were cut back, 2 bases at V and 1 base at J, with 10 bases in the middle. The CDR3 DNA sequence: TGTGCCAGCAGTGAAAAAGGGGTTGGCACAGATACGCAGTATTTT. Its protein product is CASSEKGVGTDTQYF.

The J gene is TRBJ2-7, the V gene TRBV5-1, with a weak D call TRBD2 (5 bases). The CDR3 totals 14 residues. The germline V and J ends were trimmed by 0 bases and 1 base, with 8 bases remaining between them. From germline, CDR1 is SGHRS and CDR2 YFSETQ. CDR3: CASSLAGGSYEQYF. The CDR3 DNA follows: TGCGCCAGCAGCTTGGCCGGAGGATCCTACGAGCAGTACTTC.

The chain carries TRBV28 and TRBJ2-7; the match to TRBD1 covers 10 bases. The trim removed 2 bases at V and 6 bases at J, leaving 13 bases unmatched. The CDR3 has 17 amino acids. CDR1 and CDR2 (germline): MDHEN, SYDVKM. The CDR3 sequence: CASSLVPQTGGKSEQYF. CDR3 in DNA: TGTGCCAGCAGTTTAGTCCCACAGACAGGGGGCAAGAGCGAGCAGTACTTC.

This sequence joins TRBV25-1 and TRBJ2-1; TRBD2 aligns across 7 bases. CDR3 length equals 16 residues. V dropped 0 bases and J dropped 6; count of bases not matched to a gene: 8. Per germline, CDR1 MGHDK and CDR2 SYGVNS. The CDR3 nucleotides read TGTGCCAGCAGTGAATACTTAAAGGGGAGGGGCAATGAGCAGTTCTTC. It codes for CASSEYLKGRGNEQFF.

The chain combines TRBV11-2 with TRBJ2-1, with 10 nucleotides matching TRBD2. Trimming at V came to 5 bases and at J to 4 bases, leaving 5 bases not matched to a gene. From germline, CDR1 is SGHAT and CDR2 FQNNGV. The CDR3 spans 15 residues. CDR3 sequence: CASSAGLADYNEQFF. CDR3 DNA sequence: TGTGCCAGCAGCGCCGGACTAGCGGATTACAATGAGCAGTTCTTC.

The chain combines TRBV11-1 with TRBJ2-4; 7 positions agree with TRBD2. V lost 1 base, J lost 4 bases, and 4 bases stayed unmatched. Germline CDR1 and CDR2: SGHAT and FQDESV (reference sequence). The CDR3 is 15 residues long. In DNA, the CDR3 is TGTGCCAGCAGCTTAGTGCGGGGGAATAAAAACATTCAGTACTTC. Residues: CASSLVRGNKNIQYF.

The J gene is TRBJ2-7, the V gene TRBV7-9, with TRBD1 identical over 7 bases. Germline CDR1 reads SEHNR; CDR2 reads FQNEAQ (reference sequence). CDR3 length equals 15 residues. The V and J ends lost 1 base and 6 bases, in that order; junction bases with no gene match: 9. The CDR3 DNA reads TGTGCCAGCAGCTTAGGCACAGGGGCAACAGGCGAGCAGTACTTC. Its translation: CASSLGTGATGEQYF.

The chain is built from TRBV5-1 and TRBJ2-7; 9 bases align to TRBD1. CDR3 length: 15 amino acids. J was trimmed by 1 base and V by 4 bases; bases with no gene match: 6. In germline, CDR1 is SGHRS, CDR2 YFSETQ. CDR3 protein: CASSQGQGVSYEQYF. The CDR3 DNA reads TGCGCCAGCAGCCAGGGACAGGGTGTTTCCTACGAGCAGTACTTC.

This clone came up once. The chain uses TRBV18 and TRBJ1-1; D is unclear. The CDR3 loop spans 13 amino acids. Germline-derived CDR1 and CDR2 are KGHSH and LQKENI. Trimming removed 3 bases from V and 3 bases from J, with 8 bases in between. CDR3 coding DNA: TGTGCCAGCTCACCCAGTCGGGACACTGAAGCTTTCTTT. Its protein is CASSPSRDTEAFF.

The chain employs TRBV11-3 and TRBJ2-5; D possibly corresponds to TRBD2 (6 bases). Germline V CDR1 and CDR2: SGHNT, YENEEA. The CDR3 contains 15 residues. The V gene lost 5 bases and the J gene lost 10 bases, with 23 bases spanning the gap. The DNA of the CDR3 is TGTGCCAGCAGCCCTTCACCGACTAGGGCGGGGATCCAGTACTTC. It encodes CASSPSPTRAGIQYF.

The J gene is TRBJ2-3, the V gene TRBV28, with 9 bases identical to TRBD1. Unmatched junction bases numbered 8, after V lost 8 bases and J lost 2 bases. The length of the CDR3 is 15 residues. Germline-derived CDR1 and CDR2 are MDHEN and SYDVKM. For the CDR3, the DNA is TGTGCCAGCCCCCCGGGACAGGGTCCCACAGATACGCAGTATTTT. Its translation is CASPPGQGPTDTQYF.

The chain employs TRBV28 and TRBJ2-4; the match to TRBD2 covers 11 bases. V lost 2 bases and J lost 11; bases outside the gene matches: 2. The CDR3 is 13 residues long. CDR1 and CDR2 from the germline V gene are MDHEN and SYDVKM. The CDR3 loop is CASSLGTSGLQYF. As DNA, the CDR3 is TGTGCCAGCAGTTTAGGGACTAGCGGTCTTCAGTACTTC. Complete variable domain (other parts from reference TRBV28 and TRBJ2-4): DVKVTQSSRYLVKRTGEKVFLECVQDMDHENMFWYRQDPGLGLRLIYFSYDVKMKEKGDIPEGYSVSREKKERFSLILESASTNQTSMYLCASSLGTSGLQYFGAGTRLSVL.

This clone was picked up one time. V and J are TRBV19 and TRBJ2-6; a possible D gene is TRBD1 (5 bases). The V end was cut by 1 base, the J end by 2 bases, with 12 bases between. CDR1 is LNHDA, CDR2 SQIVND, per germline (reference sequence). This CDR3 spans 17 amino acids. The CDR3 sequence is CASSIGLGRTGANVLTF. In nucleotides, the CDR3 is TGTGCCAGTAGTATAGGGTTGGGGCGGACTGGGGCCAACGTCCTGACTTTC.

The chain uses TRBV18 and TRBJ2-5; D may be TRBD2 (6 bases). CDR1 and CDR2 from the germline V gene are KGHSH and LQKENI. This CDR3 comprises 15 residues. V lost 5 bases, J lost 3 bases, and 16 bases lay in between. This CDR3 is CASSAVKGGKETQYF. CDR3 in DNA: TGTGCCAGCTCAGCGGTTAAGGGCGGGAAAGAGACCCAGTACTTC.